The present entry profiles one TCR beta chain with its context. The sample is drawn from a study of cytotoxic CD8 clonotypes in ibrutinib-treated CLL. TCRdb's copy holds only in-frame clones and misses some; the assay was immunoSEQ multiplex PCR. The repertoire holds 140,000 to 150,000 clones, with about 80% as singletons. The sequence came from a human donor with chronic lymphocytic leukemia. The sequences come from PBMCs, collected after 24 months of ibrutinib treatment.

The CDR3 loop is CASSSPGTTNTGELFF. DNA for the CDR3: TGTGCCAGCAGTTCGCCAGGAACTACTAACACCGGGGAGCTGTTTTTT. The V and J genes are TRBV28 and TRBJ2-2; no firm D call. Trimming cost V 4 bases and J 2 bases, with 14 bases left between them. The CDR3 is made up of 16 amino acids. The germline CDR1 and CDR2 sequences are MDHEN and SYDVKM.